The clone carrying this T cell receptor (beta chain) was counted only a few times. Via MiXCR, TCRdb re-called the RT-PCR reads, giving one row per CDR3 protein. The repertoire holds about 570,000 distinct CDR3 sequences, with 11% as singletons. This record belongs to a study of response to subunit inactivated influenza vaccine. CDR3 size: 17 residues. The germline gives CDR1 SGDLS, CDR2 YYNGEE. The V end was cut by 0 bases, the J end by 2 bases, with 16 bases between. The same data also contributed to another study, on T cells expressing NK-cell markers. This second study notes: UMIs were included in TCR beta cDNA generated by 5'RACE template switching. Eight donors were sequenced, seven testing HCMV-seropositive and one testing seronegative.

This sample comprised PBMCs from blood, obtained on the day of vaccination. The chain joins TRBV9 to TRBJ2-3, with D possibly being TRBD1 (6 bases). The sequence came from a man aged 45-65 years who received an inactivated influenza vaccine. The CDR3 here is CASSVEGPGTYTDTQYF. CDR3 bases: TGTGCCAGCAGCGTAGAAGGCCCCGGGACATACACAGATACGCAGTATTTT.